This T cell receptor (beta chain) originates from a study of blood T cell repertoires in COVID-19. Self-reported history from a screening survey and questionnaire set each donor's cohort. Losses at the gene ends were 7 bases for V and 7 bases for J; bases not matched to a gene: 9. This CDR3 region has 15 residues. The V gene's germline CDR1 is ENHRY and CDR2 SYGVKD. Study processing details: Amplified reference gene primers provided the basis for estimating nucleated cell counts. Generated by immunoSEQ multiplex PCR, the TCRdb table keeps only in-frame clones and is missing some. V and J calls and clone size follow that table, whereas D and trimming were derived from the DNA. This repertoire shows 180,000 or so clones, about 80% found once; its top ten account for approximately 15%.

This chain uses TRBV10-3 with TRBJ2-1; 11 bases map to TRBD2. The sample taken for sequencing was PBMCs or T cells enriched from blood (not recorded which). This clonotype was obtained from a man between 60 and 70 years old who had been exposed to COVID-19. This CDR3 is CAITSGTSGLNEQFF. CDR3 nucleotide sequence: TGTGCCATCACTTCCGGGACTAGCGGCTTGAATGAGCAGTTCTTC.